The entry below describes one TCR beta chain. This sample was included in a study of cytomegalovirus exposure and HLA in healthy donors. The study ran its PCR with 60 Vbeta and 13 Jbeta primers. The data were produced by immunoSEQ multiplex PCR, yet TCRdb's version contains in-frame clones alone and is incomplete. The sample yields about 93,000 clones, roughly four fifths seen once. CDR1 is SEHNR and CDR2 is FQNEAQ in the germline V gene (reference sequence). The CDR3 has 12 amino acids. Trimming took off 5 bases at V and 8 bases at J, with 12 bases between the two ends. The receptor was isolated from a man aged 25-45 years in good health and CMV-seronegative. This rearrangement joins TRBV7-9 to TRBJ1-2; D is unclear. Sequencing used PBMCs. The CDR3 protein is CASSNSSYGYTF. CDR3 sequence (DNA): TGTGCCAGCAGCAACTCGAGTTACGGCTACACCTTC.